A single sample gave rise to the 22 T cell receptor beta chains below, sequenced in a study of brain T cells in children with intractable seizures. Sample time point: blood from clinic visit 5 months post-surgery; TSC patient then seizure free. Assay: immunoSEQ multiplex PCR; the TCRdb copy retains only in-frame clones and omits some. Altogether about 340,000 clones are present, over 90% being singletons, with the ten largest covering roughly 5.8%. The source was peripheral blood, collected about 5 months after surgery. The receptors were sampled from a boy in the first two years of life with tuberous sclerosis and intractable seizures.

The chain employs TRBV5-6 and TRBJ2-7; D gene ambiguous. CDR1 is SGHDT, CDR2 YYEEEE, per germline. The CDR3 length is 15 residues. With 4 bases removed from V and 3 bases from J, the gap between germline ends came to 17 bases. The CDR3 DNA follows: TGTGCCAGCAGCCCAGAGGACGGAATCCTCTACGAGCAGTACTTC. Its translation is CASSPEDGILYEQYF.

As DNA, the CDR3 is TGTGCCAGCTCACCATCGGGACTCTACTCCTACGAGCAGTACTTC. This sequence encodes CASSPSGLYSYEQYF. The V gene is TRBV18, the J gene TRBJ2-7; D possibly corresponds to TRBD2 (6 bases). The germline CDR1 and CDR2 sequences are KGHSH and LQKENI. The CDR3 totals 15 residues. V lost 2 bases to trimming and J lost 0 bases, with 11 bases between them.

V is TRBV30 and J is TRBJ1-4; D is uncertain. Trimming left V 0 bases short and J 4 bases short, with 12 bases between. The germline gives CDR1 GTSNPN, CDR2 SVGIG (reference sequence). The CDR3 sequence is 15 residues long. The CDR3 loop reads CAWSVGRGGNEKLFF. The CDR3 DNA reads as TGTGCCTGGAGTGTAGGGCGGGGAGGTAATGAAAAACTGTTTTTT.

The chain couples TRBV5-1 to TRBJ1-4, with D possibly TRBD1 on 6 matching bases. CDR1 is SGHRS and CDR2 is YFSETQ in the germline V gene. Trimming shortened V by 5 bases and J by 8 bases, and 19 bases separated the two germline ends. The CDR3 loop spans 15 amino acids. The CDR3 sequence is CASSQGGQGPEKLFF. The CDR3 bases are TGCGCCAGCAGTCAAGGGGGGCAGGGGCCCGAAAAACTGTTTTTT.

This chain links TRBV5-4 with TRBJ2-5, with D perhaps TRBD2 (7 bases). Germline CDR1 SGHNT, CDR2 YYREEE (reference sequence). The V gene lost 4 bases and the J gene lost 5 bases, with 18 bases spanning the gap. CDR3 length: 15 residues. For the CDR3, the DNA is TGTGCCAGCAGCCTCATGGGGGGGCCTCTCGAGACCCAGTACTTC. It translates to CASSLMGGPLETQYF.

The chain couples TRBV7-9 to TRBJ1-3, with unresolved D. Trimming took 10 bases from V and 0 from J, leaving 10 bases between them. CDR3 length equals 13 residues. The germline gives CDR1 SEHNR, CDR2 FQNEAQ (reference sequence). The CDR3 protein is CAISINSGNTIYF. The CDR3 nucleotides are TGTGCCATCTCGATTAACTCTGGAAACACCATATATTTT.

The chain joins TRBV2 to TRBJ1-1; 7 bases fit TRBD1. Germline loops: CDR1 SNHLY, CDR2 FYNNEI. With V trimmed by 3 bases and J by 4 bases, 8 bases remained unmatched. This CDR3 is built from 15 residues. CDR3 in amino acids: CASSDPQTGRTEAFF. The CDR3 nucleotides read TGTGCCAGCAGTGACCCTCAGACAGGGCGCACTGAAGCTTTCTTT.

The chain is built from TRBV27 and TRBJ2-5; TRBD2 agrees at 8 bases. The germline V gene has CDR1 MNHEY and CDR2 SMNVEV (reference sequence). There are 15 residues in the CDR3. V was clipped by 3 bases and J by 5 bases; unmatched bases: 8. This chain's CDR3 is CASSFSGRDRETQYF. DNA for the CDR3: TGTGCCAGCAGTTTCAGCGGGAGAGATAGGGAGACCCAGTACTTC.

The genes are TRBV13 and TRBJ2-5, with D possibly being TRBD1 (6 bases). This CDR3 has 15 residues. Deletions cut 1 base from V and 5 bases from J, with 14 bases between. The germline V gene encodes CDR1 PRHDT and CDR2 FYEKMQ (reference sequence). CDR3 nucleotide sequence: TGTGCCAGCAGCTTAGCAGGGGCTATCATGGAGACCCAGTACTTC. Protein sequence: CASSLAGAIMETQYF. The full variable domain, in which reference TRBV13 and TRBJ2-5 provide the parts outside the CDR3, is AAGVIQSPRHLIKEKRETATLKCYPIPRHDTVYWYQQGPGQDPQFLISFYEKMQSDKGSIPDRFSAQQFSDYHSELNMSSLELGDSALYFCASSLAGAIMETQYFGPGTRLLVL.

The chain combines TRBV2 with TRBJ1-1; D is possibly TRBD1 (6 bases). Trimming took off 4 bases at V and 1 base at J, with 13 bases between the two ends. Germline loops: CDR1 SNHLY, CDR2 FYNNEI. This CDR3 spans 15 amino acids. The CDR3, as DNA: TGTGCCAGCAGTGTTGGGGGGGCCAAGAACACTGAAGCTTTCTTT. Its protein is CASSVGGAKNTEAFF. The full variable domain, with the rest looked up from reference TRBV2 and TRBJ1-1, is EPEVTQTPSHQVTQMGQEVILRCVPISNHLYFYWYRQILGQKVEFLVSFYNNEISEKSEIFDDQFSVERPDGSNFTLKIRSTKLEDSAMYFCASSVGGAKNTEAFFGQGTRLTVV.

This rearrangement joins TRBV27 to TRBJ1-5; D unresolved. The V gene lost 3 bases and the J gene lost 0 bases, with 6 bases spanning the gap. CDR1 and CDR2 (germline): MNHEY, SMNVEV (reference sequence). The CDR3 covers 14 residues. CDR3 DNA: TGTGCCAGCAGTTTTGGGAGTAGCAATCAGCCCCAGCATTTT. The encoded protein is CASSFGSSNQPQHF.

The V gene is TRBV10-3, the J gene TRBJ2-7, with 9 bases aligning to TRBD2. V shed 8 bases, J shed 7 bases, and the junction held 12 bases outside the gene matches. Looked up from germline, CDR1 is ENHRY and CDR2 is SYGVKD. The CDR3 is 14 amino acids. CDR3 residues: CAIESAGGLAEQYF. CDR3 coding DNA: TGTGCCATCGAGTCAGCGGGAGGCCTGGCGGAGCAGTACTTC.

The V and J genes are TRBV6-6 and TRBJ1-2; weak D call: TRBD1 (6 bases). Trimming left V 2 bases short and J 4 bases short, with 11 bases between. Germline CDR1 reads MNHNY; CDR2 reads SVGAGI (reference sequence). The CDR3 runs to 14 residues. Written as DNA, the CDR3 is TGTGCCAGCAGTTACGCGACAGGTTTCTATGGCTACACCTTC. Translating it yields CASSYATGFYGYTF.

The gene calls are TRBV6-2 or TRBV6-3 and TRBJ2-7; D is unresolved. Germline CDR1 MNHEY, CDR2 SVGEGT. CDR3 length: 14 residues. Trimming stripped 0 bases from V and 1 base from J, with 7 bases between. CDR3: CASSYSSPSYEQYF. The DNA of the CDR3 is TGTGCCAGCAGTTACTCGAGCCCATCCTACGAGCAGTACTTC.

The CDR3 spells CASSHSTGGQYF. The DNA of the CDR3 is TGTGCCAGCAGTCACTCCACAGGGGGGCAGTATTTT. The chain uses TRBV7-9 and TRBJ2-3; 8 positions agree with TRBD1. CDR3 length: 12 amino acids. CDR1 and CDR2 from the germline V gene are SEHNR and FQNEAQ (reference sequence). V trimming: 6 bases; J trimming: 11 bases; junction bases outside the gene matches: 7.

The chain uses TRBV3-1 (or the pseudogene TRBV3-2) and TRBJ2-1; D unresolved. Germline CDR1 reads LGHDT; CDR2 reads YNNKEL (reference sequence). Deletions cut 1 base from V and 6 bases from J, with 7 bases between. The CDR3 is made up of 13 amino acids. The CDR3 DNA reads TGTGCCAGCAGCCAAGCCGGGTTCAATGAGCAGTTCTTC. Residues: CASSQAGFNEQFF.

V and J are TRBV11-3 and TRBJ2-2, with D possibly TRBD2 on 5 matching bases. CDR1 and CDR2 from the germline V gene are SGHNT and YENEEA. This CDR3 is 16 amino acids long. V shed 0 bases and J shed 3 bases, with 11 bases lying between them. The DNA for the CDR3 is TGTGCCAGCAGCTTAGATCGAGGTAGCGACACCGGGGAGCTGTTTTTT. Translated: CASSLDRGSDTGELFF.

The rearrangement links TRBV4-1 to TRBJ2-5; TRBD2 aligns across 14 bases. Germline CDR1 is MGHRA and CDR2 is YSYEKL. V gave up 6 bases and J gave up 5 bases; unmatched junction bases: 5. The CDR3 sequence is 15 residues long. The CDR3 DNA follows: TGCGCCAGCAGGCCTGGGACTAGCGGGGGTGAGACCCAGTACTTC. Its translation is CASRPGTSGGETQYF.

J is TRBJ2-1 and V is TRBV7-6, with TRBD2 matching 11 bases. The V gene's germline CDR1 is SGHVS and CDR2 FNYEAQ. V shed 6 bases, J shed 3 bases, and the junction held 4 bases outside the gene matches. This CDR3 comprises 15 residues. The CDR3 loop reads CASRAGTSGYNEQFF. The CDR3 DNA follows: TGTGCCAGCAGGGCGGGGACTAGCGGCTACAATGAGCAGTTCTTC. The variable domain in full, with the rest retrieved from reference TRBV7-6 and TRBJ2-1, is GAGVSQSPRYKVTKRGQDVALRCDPISGHVSLYWYRQALGQGPEFLTYFNYEAQQDKSGLPNDRFSAERPEGSISTLTIQRTEQRDSAMYRCASRAGTSGYNEQFFGPGTRLTVL.

This chain uses TRBV30 with TRBJ2-7; the D gene is possibly TRBD2 (5 bases). The CDR3 is 13 residues long. The V gene's germline CDR1 is GTSNPN and CDR2 SVGIG (reference sequence). Trimming stripped 8 bases from V and 0 bases from J, with 14 bases between. The CDR3 spells CARSSGASYEQYF. CDR3 nucleotide sequence: TGTGCCCGGTCGAGCGGAGCCTCCTACGAGCAGTACTTC.

The genes are TRBV3-1 (or the pseudogene TRBV3-2) and TRBJ2-1, with TRBD2 identical over 8 bases. The ends lost 1 base at V and 4 bases at J; junction bases unmatched: 12. Germline-derived CDR1 and CDR2 are LGHDT and YNNKEL (reference sequence). The CDR3 length is 18 residues. CDR3 residues: CASSQVTPSSGRYNEQFF. The CDR3 bases are TGTGCCAGCAGCCAAGTTACTCCTTCTAGCGGGCGGTACAATGAGCAGTTCTTC.

V usage is TRBV7-9 and J usage is TRBJ2-7; D ambiguous. V was shortened by 3 bases and J by 1 base, with 10 bases between the two germline ends. Per germline, CDR1 SEHNR and CDR2 FQNEAQ (reference sequence). The CDR3 is made up of 14 amino acids. The CDR3: CASSLEGHSYEQYF. In DNA, the CDR3 is TGTGCCAGCAGCTTGGAAGGGCATTCCTACGAGCAGTACTTC.